The 18 T cell receptor beta chains listed next were all sequenced from one sample in a study of T cells in Graves' hyperthyroidism and ophthalmopathy. Amplification of TCR beta CDR3 regions used RNA as the template. HTBI primers were used for first-round RT-PCR of the TCR CDR3. TCRdb re-analysed the multiplex PCR reads in MiXCR, keeping a single row per CDR3 protein. The sample lists some 380,000 distinct CDR3 sequences, 13% occurring once. Sequenced material: blood. These receptors all come from a man aged 25-45 years with Graves' hyperthyroidism that later progressed to Graves' ophthalmopathy.

This clonotype was detected many times. The chain combines TRBV18 with TRBJ1-5; D remains unclear. This CDR3 spans 15 amino acids. The germline gives CDR1 KGHSH, CDR2 LQKENI. V gave up 1 base and J gave up 5 bases, with 12 bases separating them. The CDR3 DNA sequence: TGTGCCAGCTCACCACTTGAGGGTGGTCATCAGCCCCAGCATTTT. Its protein product is CASSPLEGGHQPQHF. Using reference TRBV18 and TRBJ1-5 for the parts outside the CDR3, the full variable domain is NAGVMQNPRHLVRRRGQEARLRCSPMKGHSHVYWYRQLPEEGLKFMVYLQKENIIDESGMPKERFSAEFPKEGPSILRIQQVVRGDSAAYFCASSPLEGGHQPQHFGDGTRLSIL.

This clonotype has a count of ten or more. This chain connects TRBV5-1 to TRBJ2-3; D is undetermined. V lost 0 bases, J lost 5 bases, and 4 bases lay in between. Germline V gene lookup returns CDR1 SGHRS and CDR2 YFSETQ. CDR3 length: 12 residues. CDR3 sequence (DNA): TGCGCCAGCAGCTTGGATTTAGATACGCAGTATTTT. This translates into CASSLDLDTQYF.

Ten or more counts support this clonotype. The chain joins TRBV12-3 or TRBV12-4 to TRBJ2-2; D remains unclear. The CDR3 has 13 amino acids. The V end lost 1 base, the J end lost 6 bases, and 6 bases lay between the germline ends. Here the CDR3 DNA reads TGTGCCAGCAGTTTAGGACTTGCCGGGGAGCTGTTTTTT. Translating gives CASSLGLAGELFF.

This clonotype was seen many times. The V gene is TRBV7-9, the J gene TRBJ2-7; D gene uncertain. The germline V and J ends were trimmed by 5 bases and 9 bases, with 20 bases remaining between them. CDR1 and CDR2 (germline): SEHNR, FQNEAQ (reference sequence). This CDR3 contains 14 residues. DNA of the CDR3: TGTGCCAGCAGCCTCCTATGGACGGCAGACGTGCAGTACTTC. Translating it yields CASSLLWTADVQYF.

In its sample, this clonotype was seen many times. This chain joins TRBV20-1 and TRBJ1-5, with a tentative D call TRBD1 (6 bases). CDR1 is DFQATT and CDR2 is SNEGSKA in the germline V gene (reference sequence). Trimming took 3 bases from V and 7 from J, leaving 13 bases between them. The CDR3 has 13 amino acids. DNA for the CDR3: TGCAGTGCTAGTCCGGGGGCTGGGCAGCCCCAGCATTTT. It specifies CSASPGAGQPQHF.

This clonotype was counted a few times. The rearrangement uses TRBV6-1 and TRBJ2-3; 7 bases map to TRBD1. This CDR3 has 13 residues. V was clipped by 7 bases and J by 4 bases; unmatched bases: 5. The germline CDR1 and CDR2 sequences are MNHNS and SASEGT. The CDR3 nucleotides read TGTGCCAGCAAGAGGGGGCCCCCAGATACGCAGTATTTT. This sequence encodes CASKRGPPDTQYF.

This clonotype was seen ten or more times. The chain recombines TRBV5-6 with TRBJ2-1, with 10 bases lining up with TRBD1. V was pared by 4 bases and J by 6 bases, with 13 bases of the junction left unmatched. The CDR3 covers 17 residues. Looked up from germline, CDR1 is SGHDT and CDR2 is YYEEEE. The CDR3 DNA is TGTGCCAGCAGCAAGGGATTTGGGGACAGGGGAAGCAATGAGCAGTTCTTC. Residues: CASSKGFGDRGSNEQFF.

This clonotype is labeled large. The CDR3 coding sequence is TGTGCCAGCAGTGAAGAGTCCGCTCTTAACTTGGGGCCCCAGCATTTT. It encodes CASSEESALNLGPQHF. The rearrangement uses TRBV2 and TRBJ1-5; D unclear. Between the trimmed V and J ends, which lost 1 base and 9 bases, there was a span of 19 bases. The CDR3 runs 16 residues. The germline gives CDR1 SNHLY, CDR2 FYNNEI.

This rearrangement joins TRBV7-9 to TRBJ2-2, with D tentatively TRBD1 or TRBD2 (5 bases each). Germline V gene sequence: CDR1 SEHNR, CDR2 FQNEAQ (reference sequence). This CDR3 has 16 amino acids. The ends were cut back, 5 bases at V and 1 base at J, with 14 bases in the middle. The CDR3 is CASSVLGPVNTGELFF. CDR3 DNA: TGTGCCAGCAGCGTACTGGGACCTGTGAACACCGGGGAGCTGTTTTTT. The complete variable domain, with remaining parts taken from reference TRBV7-9 and TRBJ2-2, reads DTGVSQNPRHKITKRGQNVTFRCDPISEHNRLYWYRQTLGQGPEFLTYFQNEAQLEKSRLLSDRFSAERPKGSFSTLEIQRTEQGDSAMYLCASSVLGPVNTGELFFGEGSRLTVL.

In its sample, this clonotype was seen many times. The chain recombines TRBV6-2 or TRBV6-3 with TRBJ2-7; the match to TRBD1 covers 12 bases. Trimming cost V 3 bases and J 4 bases; bases outside gene matches: 7. CDR3 length: 16 residues. CDR1 is MNHEY, CDR2 SVGEGT, per germline. CDR3 loop: CASSYLGQGAVYEQYF. As DNA, the CDR3 is TGTGCCAGCAGTTATCTGGGACAGGGGGCTGTATACGAGCAGTACTTC.

This clonotype has at least ten counts. The chain couples TRBV6-5 to TRBJ1-6; D is unresolved. Trimming cost V 3 bases and J 0 bases, with 9 bases left between them. The CDR3 spans 16 residues. Germline-derived CDR1 and CDR2 are MNHEY and SVGAGI. The CDR3 loop is CASSYQLSSYNSPLHF. The CDR3 coding sequence is TGTGCCAGCAGTTATCAGTTAAGCTCCTATAATTCACCCCTCCACTTT.

This clonotype appeared many times. This rearrangement joins TRBV28 to TRBJ1-1; D uncertain. The CDR3 runs to 14 residues. Germline V gene sequence: CDR1 MDHEN, CDR2 SYDVKM. Trimming stripped 5 bases from V and 4 bases from J, with 14 bases between. The CDR3 here is CASSKINLRTEAFF. In DNA, the CDR3 is TGTGCCAGCAGTAAGATAAATCTGCGCACTGAAGCTTTCTTT.

This clonotype was detected ten times or more. J is TRBJ2-2 and V is TRBV28, with 10 bases lining up with TRBD1. The junction had 17 bases not matched to a gene; V was cut back by 7 bases and J by 3 bases. Germline lookup yields CDR1 MDHEN and CDR2 SYDVKM. The CDR3 totals 19 residues. In nucleotides, the CDR3 is TGTGCCAGCAATCCGACTCCCCCCAGACAGGGGGCCTACACCGGGGAGCTGTTTTTT. This sequence encodes CASNPTPPRQGAYTGELFF.

In this sample, this clonotype turned up many times. This rearrangement joins TRBV12-3 or TRBV12-4 to TRBJ1-2; TRBD1 aligns across 7 bases. The CDR3 is 13 amino acids. V was clipped by 8 bases and J by 4 bases; unmatched bases: 7. In nucleotides, the CDR3 is TGTGCCAGCCGCGTCGACAGGGTCTATGGCTACACCTTC. Amino acids: CASRVDRVYGYTF.

This clonotype was found a few times. This CDR3 is CASSQPPGQGSETQYF. The CDR3 DNA reads as TGCGCCAGCAGCCAACCACCGGGACAGGGTTCAGAGACCCAGTACTTC. V usage is TRBV4-1 and J usage is TRBJ2-5, with TRBD1 matching 9 bases. CDR3 size: 16 residues. The ends lost 2 bases at V and 4 bases at J; junction bases unmatched: 8. CDR1 and CDR2 from the germline V gene are MGHRA and YSYEKL.

Ten or more counts support this clonotype. This sequence joins TRBV6-1 and TRBJ2-1; tentatively, D is TRBD1 or TRBD2 (5 bases each). The CDR3 sequence is 15 residues long. The germline V gene has CDR1 MNHNS and CDR2 SASEGT. V was clipped by 1 base and J by 5 bases, with 12 bases between them. Here the CDR3 reads CASSEEPGTHNEQFF. The CDR3 DNA sequence: TGTGCCAGCAGTGAAGAACCGGGGACCCACAATGAGCAGTTCTTC.

This clonotype was detected many times. The chain has TRBV27 and TRBJ1-5; the match to TRBD1 covers 7 bases. Per the germline V gene, CDR1 is MNHEY and CDR2 is SMNVEV (reference sequence). The CDR3 has 14 amino acids. J lost 3 bases, V lost 4 bases, and 3 bases had no gene match. CDR3 bases: TGTGCCAGCAGTTCAGGGACAGCCAATCAGCCCCAGCATTTT. Translating gives CASSSGTANQPQHF.

This clonotype was seen a few times. The rearrangement links TRBV19 to TRBJ1-5; D is undetermined. Germline V gene lookup returns CDR1 LNHDA and CDR2 SQIVND (reference sequence). V was pared by 5 bases and J by 3 bases, with 8 bases between. The CDR3 is made up of 13 amino acids. This CDR3 reads CASSLNFNQPQHF. The CDR3 DNA reads as TGTGCCAGTAGTCTCAATTTCAATCAGCCCCAGCATTTT.